This record covers a single TCR beta chain. Its antigen is still unknown. Unique molecular identifiers featured in how the TCRbeta library was prepared. TCRdb redid the calling of the PCR reads with MiXCR, one entry per CDR3 protein. Seen here are about 6,200 distinct CDR3 sequences, roughly 14% observed once, and the top ten hold under 7%. This record belongs to a study of T-cell reconstitution after alpha-beta-depleted transplantation in children. V lost 10 bases and J lost 12; bases outside the gene matches: 13. The CDR3 length is 13 residues. CDR1 is MDHEN and CDR2 is SYDVKM in the germline V gene. Study outcomes and limitations: Reportedly, only several hundred clones from non-depleted graft cells drove alpha-beta T-cell counts at about two months. Some patients' high day-60 TCRbeta diversity was traced to surviving recipient T cells and thymic progenitors. T-cell numbers and diversity, one year after transplant, stemmed largely from T cells that were newly produced.

The sequence came from a boy between 10 and 17 years old with acute lymphoblastic leukemia, due to receive a stem cell transplant. V gene TRBV28 combines with J gene TRBJ2-1; 9 bases match TRBD1. Specimen: PBMCs, collected before TCRalphabeta/CD19-depleted stem cell transplant. In DNA form, the CDR3 reads TGTGCCATGGGCCCGGGGGACAGGGTCATGCAGTTCTTC. This translates into CAMGPGDRVMQFF. The full variable domain, rest sourced from reference TRBV28 and TRBJ2-1, is DVKVTQSSRYLVKRTGEKVFLECVQDMDHENMFWYRQDPGLGLRLIYFSYDVKMKEKGDIPEGYSVSREKKERFSLILESASTNQTSMYLCAMGPGDRVMQFFGPGTRLTVL.